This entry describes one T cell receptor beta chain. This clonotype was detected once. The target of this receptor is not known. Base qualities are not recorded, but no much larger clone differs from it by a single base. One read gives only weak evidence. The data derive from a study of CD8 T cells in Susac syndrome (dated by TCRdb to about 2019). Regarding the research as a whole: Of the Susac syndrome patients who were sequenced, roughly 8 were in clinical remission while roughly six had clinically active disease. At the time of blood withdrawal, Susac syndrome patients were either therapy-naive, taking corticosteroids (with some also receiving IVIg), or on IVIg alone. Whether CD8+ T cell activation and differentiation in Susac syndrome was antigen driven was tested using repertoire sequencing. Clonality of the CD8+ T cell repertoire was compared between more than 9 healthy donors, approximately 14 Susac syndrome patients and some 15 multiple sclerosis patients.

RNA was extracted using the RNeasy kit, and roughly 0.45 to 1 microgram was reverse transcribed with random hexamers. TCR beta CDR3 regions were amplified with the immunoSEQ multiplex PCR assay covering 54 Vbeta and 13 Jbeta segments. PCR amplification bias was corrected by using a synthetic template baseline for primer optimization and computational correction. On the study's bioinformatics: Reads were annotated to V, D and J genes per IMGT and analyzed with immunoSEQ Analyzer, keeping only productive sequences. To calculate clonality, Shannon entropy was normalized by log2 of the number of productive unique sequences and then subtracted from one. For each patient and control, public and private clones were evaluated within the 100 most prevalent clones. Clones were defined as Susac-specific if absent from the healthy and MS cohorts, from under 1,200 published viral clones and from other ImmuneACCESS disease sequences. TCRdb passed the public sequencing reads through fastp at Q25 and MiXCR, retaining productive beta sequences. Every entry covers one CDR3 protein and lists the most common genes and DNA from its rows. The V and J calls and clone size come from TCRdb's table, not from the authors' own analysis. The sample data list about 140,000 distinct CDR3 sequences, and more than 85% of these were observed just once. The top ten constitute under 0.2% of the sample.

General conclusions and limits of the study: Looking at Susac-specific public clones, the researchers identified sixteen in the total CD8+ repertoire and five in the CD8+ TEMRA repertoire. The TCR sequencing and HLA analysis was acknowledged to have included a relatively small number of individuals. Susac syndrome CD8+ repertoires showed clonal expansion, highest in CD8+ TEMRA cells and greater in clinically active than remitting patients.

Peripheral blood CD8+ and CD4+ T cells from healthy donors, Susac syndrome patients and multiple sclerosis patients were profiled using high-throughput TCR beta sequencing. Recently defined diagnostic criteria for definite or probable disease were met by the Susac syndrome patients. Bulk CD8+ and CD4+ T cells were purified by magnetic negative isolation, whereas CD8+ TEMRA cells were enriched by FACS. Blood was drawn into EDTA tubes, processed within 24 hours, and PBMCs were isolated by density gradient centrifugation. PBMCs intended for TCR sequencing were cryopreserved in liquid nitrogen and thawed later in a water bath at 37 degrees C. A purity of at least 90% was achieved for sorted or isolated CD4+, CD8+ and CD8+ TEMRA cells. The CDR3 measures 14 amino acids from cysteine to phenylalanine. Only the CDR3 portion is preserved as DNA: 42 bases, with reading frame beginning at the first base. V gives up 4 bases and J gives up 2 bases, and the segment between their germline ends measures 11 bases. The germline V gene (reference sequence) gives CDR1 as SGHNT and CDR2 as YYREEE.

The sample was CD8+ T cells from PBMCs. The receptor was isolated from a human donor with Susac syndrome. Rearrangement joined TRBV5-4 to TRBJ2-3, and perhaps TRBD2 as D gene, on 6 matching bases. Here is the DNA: TGTGCCAGCAGCACGGGACTTCTCACAGATACGCAGTATTTT. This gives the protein CASSTGLLTDTQYF.